Here is one TCR beta chain with its context. Its antigen is still unknown. Primed by a sample-barcoded 5' primer and a J-beta primer mix, a second PCR proceeded for about 6 to 12 cycles. TCRdb re-analysed the 5' RACE reads in MiXCR, keeping a single row per CDR3 protein. The table has about 640,000 distinct CDR3 sequences, approximately 50% seen once; the top ten hold 30% to 45%. This specimen comes from a study of blood T cells in healthy people across ages. Overall study findings and caveats: Aged donors had fewer naive CD4+ cells and lower diversity than long-lived donors.

The sample comprised blood. This TCR was sampled from a man between 60 and 75 years old in good health.

The CDR3 loop is CATSEQTDGDYGYTF. DNA of the CDR3: TGTGCCACCAGTGAACAGACAGACGGAGACTATGGCTACACCTTC. The rearrangement uses TRBV24-1 and TRBJ1-2, with D perhaps matching TRBD1 (5 bases). The germline V and J ends were trimmed by 4 bases and 3 bases, with 14 bases remaining between them. The CDR3 sequence is 15 residues long. CDR1 KGHDR and CDR2 SFDVKD come from the germline V gene.